Presented here are 28 T cell receptor beta chains from one specimen sequenced in a study of T cell repertoires in cytomegalovirus infection. Which antigens these TCRs recognize remains unknown. TCRdb called the reads again in MiXCR, with one record for every CDR3 protein. The top ten clones hold approximately 26% of a sample with 50,000 to 55,000 distinct CDR3 sequences, roughly a fifth of them seen once. Source: CD8+ T cells from cultured PBMCs, taken from culture after CMV antigen stimulation. The receptors originated from a human donor in good health (CMV status not recorded). Some clones in this sample may be carry-over from other donors' samples.

This clonotype was seen a handful of times. The chain uses TRBV7-2 and TRBJ2-1; D gene ambiguous. The length of the CDR3 is 13 residues. Trimming removed 1 base from V and 4 bases from J, with 5 bases in between. Germline lookup yields CDR1 SGHTA and CDR2 FQGNSA. CDR3 protein: CASSLGRYNEQFF. Here the CDR3 DNA reads TGTGCCAGCAGCTTAGGACGGTACAATGAGCAGTTCTTC.

The rearrangement uses TRBV7-8 and TRBJ1-5; TRBD1 might be the D (6 bases). V shed 6 bases and J shed 3 bases, with 18 bases lying between them. CDR1 and CDR2 (germline): SGHVS, FQNEAQ. This CDR3 spans 16 amino acids. CDR3 sequence reads: CASRDGTFGNNQPQHF. In nucleotides, the CDR3 is TGTGCCAGCAGGGACGGGACATTTGGGAACAATCAGCCCCAGCATTTT.

This chain links TRBV4-3 with TRBJ1-5; no clear D. The germline V and J ends were trimmed by 1 base and 0 bases, with 13 bases remaining between them. Germline CDR1 and CDR2: LGHNA and YSLEER. The CDR3 is 17 residues long. The CDR3 DNA sequence: TGCGCCAGCAGCCAAGGAGTGGCAGGCGGTAGCAATCAGCCCCAGCATTTT. Protein: CASSQGVAGGSNQPQHF.

This chain uses TRBV7-2 with TRBJ1-1, with D hard to call. Germline-derived CDR1 and CDR2 are SGHTA and FQGNSA. The CDR3 spans 12 residues. V was trimmed by 7 bases and J by 3 bases, leaving 9 bases between them. CDR3 region: CASNPEYTEAFF. The DNA of the CDR3 is TGTGCCAGCAATCCGGAGTACACTGAAGCTTTCTTT.

The table lists this clonotype with a count of one. The rearrangement joins TRBV6-1 to TRBJ1-1, with D perhaps TRBD1 (5 bases). Germline CDR1 reads MNHNS; CDR2 reads SASEGT. The CDR3 extends over 15 amino acids. Between the trimmed V and J ends, which lost 7 bases and 1 base, there was a span of 16 bases. The CDR3 DNA is TGTGCCAGCATCGAGCTGGGACGGACGAACACTGAAGCTTTCTTT. Amino acid sequence: CASIELGRTNTEAFF.

V and J are TRBV7-9 and TRBJ1-1; weak D call: TRBD1 (6 bases). The V end lost 1 base, the J end lost 0 bases, and 15 bases lay between the germline ends. From germline, CDR1 is SEHNR and CDR2 FQNEAQ (reference sequence). The CDR3 covers 17 residues. DNA for the CDR3: TGTGCCAGCAGCTTAGGTTCGTTTACAGGGCTGAACACTGAAGCTTTCTTT. This translates into CASSLGSFTGLNTEAFF.

J is TRBJ2-1 and V is TRBV12-3 or TRBV12-4; 7 bases align to TRBD2. This CDR3 contains 15 residues. Trimming cost V 10 bases and J 7 bases; bases outside gene matches: 16. The DNA for the CDR3 is TGTGCCATCCCGTTGGGGGGAGGGCCAAGGAATGAGCAGTTCTTC. Translated: CAIPLGGGPRNEQFF.

The J gene is TRBJ2-5, the V gene TRBV11-2; D is possibly TRBD2 (6 bases). The CDR3 is 15 amino acids. Germline-derived CDR1 and CDR2 are SGHAT and FQNNGV. V was clipped by 5 bases and J by 2 bases, with 15 bases between them. CDR3 sequence: CASSLFWRDQETQYF. The CDR3 DNA reads TGTGCCAGCAGCCTCTTTTGGCGGGATCAAGAGACCCAGTACTTC. The full variable domain, rest sourced from reference TRBV11-2 and TRBJ2-5, is EAGVAQSPRYKIIEKRQSVAFWCNPISGHATLYWYQQILGQGPKLLIQFQNNGVVDDSQLPKDRFSAERLKGVDSTLKIQPAKLEDSAVYLCASSLFWRDQETQYFGPGTRLLVL.

The V and J genes are TRBV12-3 or TRBV12-4 and TRBJ1-5, with 8 nucleotides matching TRBD1. This CDR3 region has 15 residues. Trimming at V came to 6 bases and at J to 2 bases, leaving 6 bases not matched to a gene. DNA of the CDR3: TGTGCCAGCAGCCGGACAGGGAAAGGCAATCAGCCCCAGCATTTT. It yields the protein CASSRTGKGNQPQHF.

This clonotype was seen only a few times. The chain has TRBV6-2 or TRBV6-3 and TRBJ2-1, with D tentatively TRBD2 (6 bases). V was shortened by 5 bases and J by 0 bases, with 17 bases between the two germline ends. CDR3 length: 17 amino acids. Germline CDR1 and CDR2: MNHEY and SVGEGT. The CDR3 coding sequence is TGTGCCAGCAGTCCCTTGGTGCGGGGTAGCTCCTACAATGAGCAGTTCTTC. Translated: CASSPLVRGSSYNEQFF.

This clonotype occurred a few times. The chain employs TRBV7-6 and TRBJ1-2; D gene unclear. The CDR3 loop spans 12 amino acids. Trimming cost V 1 base and J 10 bases, with 10 bases left between them. Germline V gives CDR1 SGHVS, CDR2 FNYEAQ. CDR3 nucleotide sequence: TGTGCCAGCAGCTTAGGAGGACGGCCCTACACCTTC. Amino acids: CASSLGGRPYTF.

V gene TRBV20-1 combines with J gene TRBJ2-1, with TRBD2 matching over 9 bases. With V trimmed by 5 bases and J by 0 bases, 14 bases remained unmatched. The germline CDR1 and CDR2 sequences are DFQATT and SNEGSKA (reference sequence). This CDR3 comprises 18 residues. The CDR3 region is CSAPHGVAGASSYNEQFF. The CDR3 DNA reads TGCAGTGCTCCCCACGGGGTAGCGGGGGCCAGCTCCTACAATGAGCAGTTCTTC.

This clonotype was detected only a few times. The chain links TRBV7-8 to TRBJ2-7, with TRBD2 as a possible D gene (6 bases). V shed 2 bases and J shed 7 bases, with 18 bases lying between them. Per germline, CDR1 SGHVS and CDR2 FQNEAQ. This CDR3 is built from 15 residues. CDR3 coding DNA: TGTGCCAGCAGCTTAAAGCGGGTCCTCAGTCAGGAGCAGTACTTC. Translated: CASSLKRVLSQEQYF.

V gene TRBV15 combines with J gene TRBJ2-6; D is undetermined. V was pared by 10 bases and J by 2 bases, with 15 bases between. CDR1 and CDR2 from the germline V gene are LNHNV and YYDKDF (reference sequence). The CDR3 is 15 residues long. CDR3 amino acids: CAIPTLVTGANVLTF. The CDR3 DNA reads TGTGCCATCCCAACCCTCGTCACTGGGGCCAACGTCCTGACTTTC.

The chain has TRBV7-9 and TRBJ2-3, with D unclear. CDR1 is SEHNR and CDR2 is FQNEAQ in the germline V gene (reference sequence). V was clipped by 1 base and J by 1 base, with 9 bases between them. The CDR3 consists of 15 residues. The CDR3, as DNA: TGTGCCAGCAGCTTAGGTTGGCAAGGCACAGATACGCAGTATTTT. The encoded protein is CASSLGWQGTDTQYF.

V gene TRBV27 combines with J gene TRBJ1-6; D remains ambiguous. The CDR3 has 13 amino acids. The ends were cut back, 6 bases at V and 4 bases at J, with 7 bases in the middle. The germline V gene encodes CDR1 MNHEY and CDR2 SMNVEV (reference sequence). The CDR3 DNA reads TGTGCCAGCAGAGCGGAATATAATTCACCCCTCCACTTT. It encodes CASRAEYNSPLHF.

The V gene is TRBV7-9, the J gene TRBJ2-3; D is ambiguous. Between the trimmed V and J ends, which lost 4 bases and 1 base, there was a span of 15 bases. This CDR3 has 16 residues. CDR1 SEHNR and CDR2 FQNEAQ come from the germline V gene (reference sequence). CDR3 sequence: CASSSGPVGGTDTQYF. CDR3 sequence (DNA): TGTGCCAGCAGCTCCGGACCGGTTGGTGGCACAGATACGCAGTATTTT.

This chain joins TRBV7-2 and TRBJ2-1, with 12 positions matching TRBD2. V trimming: 1 base; J trimming: 9 bases; junction bases outside the gene matches: 10. Germline V gene lookup returns CDR1 SGHTA and CDR2 FQGNSA. CDR3 length: 17 amino acids. Here the CDR3 reads CASSLEGTSGPGGEQFF. Written as DNA, the CDR3 is TGTGCCAGCAGCTTAGAGGGGACTAGCGGGCCGGGGGGTGAGCAGTTCTTC.

This clonotype was detected a few times. This rearrangement joins TRBV7-2 to TRBJ1-2; 11 bases fit TRBD1. The germline V gene has CDR1 SGHTA and CDR2 FQGNSA. Trimming removed 5 bases from V and 3 bases from J; junction bases left unmatched: 11. The CDR3 has 17 residues. The CDR3, as DNA: TGTGCCAGCAGCCCTGGACAGGGGGCTACGCGAGACTATGGCTACACCTTC. Amino acids: CASSPGQGATRDYGYTF.

This clonotype came up a few times. This chain links TRBV7-6 with TRBJ1-1; the match to TRBD1 covers 8 bases. CDR1 and CDR2 (germline): SGHVS, FNYEAQ. The V and J ends lost 5 bases and 5 bases, in that order; junction bases with no gene match: 13. This CDR3 spans 16 amino acids. As DNA, the CDR3 is TGTGCCAGCAGCCTGACCCAGGGGGCGAGGTCGACTGAAGCTTTCTTT. Translation gives CASSLTQGARSTEAFF.

The chain links TRBV7-9 to TRBJ1-6; TRBD1 matches at 7 bases. With V trimmed by 5 bases and J by 8 bases, 9 bases remained unmatched. There are 15 residues in the CDR3. Germline V gives CDR1 SEHNR, CDR2 FQNEAQ (reference sequence). The CDR3 reads CASSHRGYLYSPLHF. The DNA of the CDR3 is TGTGCCAGCAGCCACAGGGGCTATCTCTATTCACCCCTCCACTTT.

This clonotype has more than one count but fewer than ten. The chain carries TRBV7-9 and TRBJ1-2, with D possibly being TRBD1 (5 bases). Trimming stripped 5 bases from V and 3 bases from J, with 13 bases between. The germline V gene encodes CDR1 SEHNR and CDR2 FQNEAQ (reference sequence). CDR3 length: 14 residues. The CDR3 DNA sequence: TGTGCCAGCAGCCTGGTATCGGGGGACTATGGCTACACCTTC. Protein product: CASSLVSGDYGYTF.

This clonotype showed up just a few times. The rearrangement uses TRBV4-3 and TRBJ2-2, with a weak D call TRBD2 (5 bases). Trimming left V 7 bases short and J 3 bases short, with 12 bases between. Germline V gene sequence: CDR1 LGHNA, CDR2 YSLEER. The CDR3 is 14 amino acids. CDR3 sequence reads: CASTGQRDTGELFF. CDR3 coding DNA: TGCGCCAGCACGGGCCAGAGGGACACCGGGGAGCTGTTTTTT.

In this sample, this clonotype turned up many times. J is TRBJ2-7 and V is TRBV7-2; a weak D match, TRBD1 (6 bases). The length of the CDR3 is 12 residues. Germline loops: CDR1 SGHTA, CDR2 FQGNSA. The V gene lost 5 bases and the J gene lost 5 bases, with 10 bases spanning the gap. The CDR3 region is CASSTGFDEQYF. The CDR3, as DNA: TGTGCCAGCAGCACAGGGTTCGACGAGCAGTACTTC.

The chain uses TRBV5-5 and TRBJ2-1; D is ambiguous. The CDR3 sequence is 15 residues long. Germline V gives CDR1 SGHKS, CDR2 YYEKEE (reference sequence). V shed 6 bases and J shed 3 bases, with 16 bases lying between them. The CDR3 is CASNEEWVGYNEQFF. The CDR3 region has the DNA TGTGCCAGCAATGAAGAATGGGTAGGCTACAATGAGCAGTTCTTC.

This chain joins TRBV27 and TRBJ2-5; D remains unclear. Germline loops: CDR1 MNHEY, CDR2 SMNVEV (reference sequence). The germline V and J ends were trimmed by 2 bases and 5 bases, with 9 bases remaining between them. This CDR3 is built from 13 residues. The CDR3 protein is CASSLTVRETQYF. The CDR3 coding sequence is TGTGCCAGCAGTTTAACAGTTAGGGAGACCCAGTACTTC.

At least ten counts were recorded for this clonotype. The chain has TRBV11-2 and TRBJ2-3, with 8 bases fitting TRBD2. J lost 1 base, V lost 4 bases, and 1 base had no gene match. Per the germline V gene, CDR1 is SGHAT and CDR2 is FQNNGV. The CDR3 loop spans 14 amino acids. The CDR3 DNA sequence: TGTGCCAGCAGCTCCGGGGGGGGCACAGATACGCAGTATTTT. Its protein is CASSSGGGTDTQYF. The full variable domain, completed using reference TRBV11-2 and TRBJ2-3, is EAGVAQSPRYKIIEKRQSVAFWCNPISGHATLYWYQQILGQGPKLLIQFQNNGVVDDSQLPKDRFSAERLKGVDSTLKIQPAKLEDSAVYLCASSSGGGTDTQYFGPGTRLTVL.

This clonotype was seen a few times. V is TRBV15 and J is TRBJ2-6; TRBD2 might be the D (5 bases). This CDR3 has 16 residues. Germline CDR1 and CDR2: LNHNV and YYDKDF (reference sequence). V was clipped by 11 bases and J by 0 bases, with 17 bases between them. The CDR3 sequence: CAAAPGKSSGANVLTF. The CDR3 DNA follows: TGTGCCGCCGCTCCGGGGAAGAGCTCTGGGGCCAACGTCCTGACTTTC.